This TCR beta chain is drawn from a study of blood T cell repertoires in COVID-19. Study information: Acute-phase and convalescent COVID-19 samples originated in the United States, Italy and Spain.

Per the original methods: It was from reference gene primer amplification that nucleated cell counts were estimated. The method was immunoSEQ multiplex PCR; TCRdb's version includes in-frame clones alone and lacks a portion of them. D and trimming were read from the DNA, whereas the V and J calls and clone size are those reported in that table. The sample lists some 280,000 clones; about nine tenths were seen once. CDR1 is SGDLS, CDR2 YYNGEE, per germline. With 4 bases clipped from V and 12 bases from J, the junction kept 6 bases outside the gene matches. The CDR3 runs 13 residues. The TCR sequence derives from a woman in her 30s with active or convalescent COVID-19. The rearrangement joins TRBV9 to TRBJ1-6, with 8 bases that match TRBD1. Sequencing input: peripheral blood. The CDR3 DNA reads as TGTGCCAGCAGCAAGACAGGGGCCATACCCCTCCACTTT. Translation gives CASSKTGAIPLHF.